This T cell receptor (beta chain) was sequenced in a study of blood T cell repertoires in COVID-19. Study background: Acute and convalescent COVID-19 samples came from the United States, Italy and Spain. T cells, B-cell-depleted T cells, or PBMCs provided the cDNA or gDNA that served as material.

Original processing notes: The assay estimated nucleated cells by amplifying reference gene primers. TCRdb's table, derived via immunoSEQ multiplex PCR, lists solely in-frame clones and lacks some. Clone size and the V and J calls come from that table; the DNA yielded D and trimming. The sample holds about 330,000 clones, more than 70% seen once. The CDR3 sequence is 14 residues long. In germline, CDR1 is LGHNA, CDR2 YSLEER. Losses at the gene ends were 4 bases for V and 0 bases for J; bases not matched to a gene: 0. This clone has only one observation. Sequenced input: peripheral blood. The V gene is TRBV4-3, the J gene TRBJ2-3; 8 bases line up with TRBD2. The TCR comes from a man aged 18 to 29 who had recovered from COVID-19. The CDR3 spells CASSLAGSTDTQYF. The CDR3 region has the DNA TGCGCCAGCAGCCTAGCGGGGAGCACAGATACGCAGTATTTT.